This T cell receptor (beta chain) was recovered during a study of blood T cell repertoires in COVID-19. This table comes from immunoSEQ multiplex PCR, and its TCRdb copy is limited to in-frame clones, with some not included. Found here are some 230,000 clones, around 83% of them singletons; the top ten hold approximately 1.4%. Germline V lookup: CDR1 KGHSH, CDR2 LQKENI. This CDR3 contains 15 residues. With 4 bases removed from V and 6 bases from J, the gap between germline ends came to 18 bases. The sequence came from a middle-aged woman with acute COVID-19. The chain links TRBV18 to TRBJ1-2; maybe TRBD1 (6 bases). The sequencing sample was made of PBMCs or T cells enriched from blood (not recorded which). The CDR3 nucleotides read TGTGCCAGCTCACTTAACGTCAGGGGCGGCGATGGCTACACCTTC. It yields the protein CASSLNVRGGDGYTF.